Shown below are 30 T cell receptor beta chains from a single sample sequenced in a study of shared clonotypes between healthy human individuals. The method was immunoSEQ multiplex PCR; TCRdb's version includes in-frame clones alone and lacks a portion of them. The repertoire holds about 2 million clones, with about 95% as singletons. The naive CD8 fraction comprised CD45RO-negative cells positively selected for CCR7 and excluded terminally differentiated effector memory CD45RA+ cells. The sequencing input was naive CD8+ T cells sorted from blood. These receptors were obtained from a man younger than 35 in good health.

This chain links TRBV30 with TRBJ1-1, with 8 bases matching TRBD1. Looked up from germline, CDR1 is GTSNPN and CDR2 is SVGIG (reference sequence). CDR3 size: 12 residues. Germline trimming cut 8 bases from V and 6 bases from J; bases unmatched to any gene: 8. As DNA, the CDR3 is TGTGCCCGTACGACAGGGGACGCTGAAGCTTTCTTT. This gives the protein CARTTGDAEAFF. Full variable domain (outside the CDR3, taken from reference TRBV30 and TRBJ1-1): SQTIHQWPATLVQPVGSPLSLECTVEGTSNPNLYWYRQAAGRGLQLLFYSVGIGQISSEVPQNLSASRPQDRQFILSSKKLLLSDSGFYLCARTTGDAEAFFGQGTRLTVV.

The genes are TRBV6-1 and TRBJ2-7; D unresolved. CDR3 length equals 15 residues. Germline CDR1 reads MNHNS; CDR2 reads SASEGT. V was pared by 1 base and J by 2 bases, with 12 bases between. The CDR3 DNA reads TGTGCCAGCAGTGAAGGGGTAGGGTCAGCCTACGAGCAGTACTTC. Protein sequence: CASSEGVGSAYEQYF.

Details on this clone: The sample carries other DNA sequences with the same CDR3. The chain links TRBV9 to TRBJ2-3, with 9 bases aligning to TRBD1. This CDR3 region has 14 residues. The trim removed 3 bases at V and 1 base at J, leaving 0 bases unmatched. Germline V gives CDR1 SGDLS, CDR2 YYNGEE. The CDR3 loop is CASSGTGGTDTQYF. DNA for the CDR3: TGTGCCAGCAGCGGGACAGGGGGCACAGATACGCAGTATTTT.

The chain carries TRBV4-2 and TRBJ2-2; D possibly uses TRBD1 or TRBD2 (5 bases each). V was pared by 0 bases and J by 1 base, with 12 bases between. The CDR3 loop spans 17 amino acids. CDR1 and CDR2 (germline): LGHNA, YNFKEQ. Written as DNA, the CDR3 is TGTGCCAGCAGCCAAGACCCCGGGACCGTGAACACCGGGGAGCTGTTTTTT. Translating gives CASSQDPGTVNTGELFF.

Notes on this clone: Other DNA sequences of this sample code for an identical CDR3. This CDR3 is CASSIGGYNEQFF. The DNA of the CDR3 is TGTGCCAGTAGTATCGGGGGATACAATGAGCAGTTCTTC. The V call is TRBV19, the J call TRBJ2-1, with a tentative D call TRBD2 (6 bases). With 3 bases removed from V and 4 bases from J, the gap between germline ends came to 7 bases. CDR1 and CDR2 from the germline V gene are LNHDA and SQIVND (reference sequence). This CDR3 is built from 13 residues.

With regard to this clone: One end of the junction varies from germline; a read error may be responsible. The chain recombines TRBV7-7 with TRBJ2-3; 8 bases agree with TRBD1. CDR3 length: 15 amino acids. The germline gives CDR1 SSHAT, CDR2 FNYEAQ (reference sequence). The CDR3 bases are TGTGCTAGCAGCTCCCCAGGGGGCGGTGGAGATACGCAGTATTTT. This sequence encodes CASSSPGGGGDTQYF.

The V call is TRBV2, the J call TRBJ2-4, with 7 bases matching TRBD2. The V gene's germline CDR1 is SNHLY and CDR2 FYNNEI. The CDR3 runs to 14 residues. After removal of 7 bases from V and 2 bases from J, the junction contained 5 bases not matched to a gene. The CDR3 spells CASTAGVTKNIQYF. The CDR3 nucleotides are TGTGCCAGCACGGCGGGAGTAACCAAAAACATTCAGTACTTC.

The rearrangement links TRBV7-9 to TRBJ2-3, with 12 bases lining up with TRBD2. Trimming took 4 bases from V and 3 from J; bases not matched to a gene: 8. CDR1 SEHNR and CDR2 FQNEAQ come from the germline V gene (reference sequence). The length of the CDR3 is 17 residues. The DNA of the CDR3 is TGTGCCAGCAGCTCTCCGGAGACTAGCGGGAGAACAGATACGCAGTATTTT. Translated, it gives CASSSPETSGRTDTQYF.

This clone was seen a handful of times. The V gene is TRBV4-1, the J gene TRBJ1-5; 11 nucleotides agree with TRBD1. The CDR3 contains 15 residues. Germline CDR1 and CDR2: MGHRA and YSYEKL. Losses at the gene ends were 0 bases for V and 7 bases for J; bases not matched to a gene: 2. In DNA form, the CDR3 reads TGCGCCAGCAGCCAAGACGGGACAGGGGGACAGCCCCAGCATTTT. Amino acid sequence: CASSQDGTGGQPQHF.

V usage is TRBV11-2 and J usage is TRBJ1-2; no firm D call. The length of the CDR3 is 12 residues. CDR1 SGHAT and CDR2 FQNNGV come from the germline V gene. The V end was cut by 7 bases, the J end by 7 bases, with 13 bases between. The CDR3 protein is CASTTDSIGYTF. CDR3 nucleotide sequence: TGTGCCAGCACCACGGACTCCATTGGCTACACCTTC.

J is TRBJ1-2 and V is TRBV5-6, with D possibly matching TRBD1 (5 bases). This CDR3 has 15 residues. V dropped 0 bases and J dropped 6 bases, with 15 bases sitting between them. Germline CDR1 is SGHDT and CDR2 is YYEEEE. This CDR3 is CASSLEMSGNDGYTF. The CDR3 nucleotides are TGTGCCAGCAGCTTGGAAATGTCAGGGAACGATGGCTACACCTTC.

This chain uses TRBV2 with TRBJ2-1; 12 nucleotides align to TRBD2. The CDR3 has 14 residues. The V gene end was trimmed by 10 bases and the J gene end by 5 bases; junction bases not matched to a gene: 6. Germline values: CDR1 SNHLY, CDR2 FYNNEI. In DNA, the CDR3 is TGTGCCACCCTGACTAGCGGGGGTAACAATGAGCAGTTCTTC. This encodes CATLTSGGNNEQFF.

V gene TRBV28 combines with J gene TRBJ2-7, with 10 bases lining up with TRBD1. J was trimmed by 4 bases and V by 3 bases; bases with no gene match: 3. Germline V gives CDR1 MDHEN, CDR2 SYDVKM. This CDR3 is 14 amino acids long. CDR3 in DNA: TGTGCCAGCAGTTTGACAGGGGGCAAGTACGAGCAGTACTTC. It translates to CASSLTGGKYEQYF.

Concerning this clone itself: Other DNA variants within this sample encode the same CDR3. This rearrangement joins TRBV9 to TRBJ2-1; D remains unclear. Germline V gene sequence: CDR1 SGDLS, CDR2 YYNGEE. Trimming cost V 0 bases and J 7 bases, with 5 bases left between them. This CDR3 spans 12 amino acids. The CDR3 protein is CASSVDANEQFF. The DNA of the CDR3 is TGTGCCAGCAGCGTAGACGCGAATGAGCAGTTCTTC. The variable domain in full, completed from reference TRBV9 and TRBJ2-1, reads DSGVTQTPKHLITATGQRVTLRCSPRSGDLSVYWYQQSLDQGLQFLIQYYNGEERAKGNILERFSAQQFPDLHSELNLSSLELGDSALYFCASSVDANEQFFGPGTRLTVL.

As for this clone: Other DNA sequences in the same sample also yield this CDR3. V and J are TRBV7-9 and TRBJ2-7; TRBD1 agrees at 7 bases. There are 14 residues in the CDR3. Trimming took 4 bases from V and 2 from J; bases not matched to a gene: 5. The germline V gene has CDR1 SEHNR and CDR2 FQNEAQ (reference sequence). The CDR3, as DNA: TGTGCCAGCAGCTCCGACAGGGCCCCCTACGAGCAGTACTTC. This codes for CASSSDRAPYEQYF.

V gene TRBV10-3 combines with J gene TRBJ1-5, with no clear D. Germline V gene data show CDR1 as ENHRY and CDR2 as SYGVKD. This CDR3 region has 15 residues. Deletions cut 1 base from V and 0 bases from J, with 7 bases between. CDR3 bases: TGTGCCATCAGTGAGTTATCGGATAGCAATCAGCCCCAGCATTTT. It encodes CAISELSDSNQPQHF.

CDR3 region: CASSSWEYTGELFF. The CDR3 DNA reads TGTGCCAGCAGCTCTTGGGAGTACACCGGGGAGCTGTTTTTT. The V and J genes are TRBV7-9 and TRBJ2-2; a possible D gene is TRBD2 (5 bases). Germline V CDR1 and CDR2: SEHNR, FQNEAQ (reference sequence). CDR3 size: 14 residues. V was clipped by 4 bases and J by 3 bases, with 9 bases between them.

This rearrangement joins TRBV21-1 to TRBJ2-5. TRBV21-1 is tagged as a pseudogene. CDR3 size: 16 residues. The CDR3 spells CASSKGEGGGQETQYF. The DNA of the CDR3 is TGTGCCAGCAGCAAAGGAGAGGGGGGAGGTCAAGAGACCCAGTACTTC.

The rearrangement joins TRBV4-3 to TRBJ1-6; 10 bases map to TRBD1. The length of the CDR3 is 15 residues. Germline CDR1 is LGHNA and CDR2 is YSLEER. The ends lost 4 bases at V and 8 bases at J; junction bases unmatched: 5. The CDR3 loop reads CASSPRTGGDSPLHF. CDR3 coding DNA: TGCGCCAGCAGCCCGCGGACAGGGGGAGATTCACCCCTCCACTTT.

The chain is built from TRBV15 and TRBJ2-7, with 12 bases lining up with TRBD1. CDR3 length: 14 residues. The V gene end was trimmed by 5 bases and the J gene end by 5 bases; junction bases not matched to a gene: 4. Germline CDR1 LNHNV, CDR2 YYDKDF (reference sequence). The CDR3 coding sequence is TGTGCCACCAGCGGCGGGACAGGGGGCAACGAGCAGTACTTC. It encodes CATSGGTGGNEQYF. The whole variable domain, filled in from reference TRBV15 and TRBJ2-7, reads DAMVIQNPRYQVTQFGKPVTLSCSQTLNHNVMYWYQQKSSQAPKLLFHYYDKDFNNEADTPDNFQSRRPNTSFCFLDIRSPGLGDTAMYLCATSGGTGGNEQYFGPGTRLTVT.

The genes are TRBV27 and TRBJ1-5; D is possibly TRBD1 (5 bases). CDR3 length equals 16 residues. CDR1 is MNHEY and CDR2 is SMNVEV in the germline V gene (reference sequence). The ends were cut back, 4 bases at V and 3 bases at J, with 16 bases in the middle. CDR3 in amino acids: CASSSGRRGYNQPQHF. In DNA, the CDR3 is TGTGCCAGCAGTTCGGGCAGGAGGGGATACAATCAGCCCCAGCATTTT.

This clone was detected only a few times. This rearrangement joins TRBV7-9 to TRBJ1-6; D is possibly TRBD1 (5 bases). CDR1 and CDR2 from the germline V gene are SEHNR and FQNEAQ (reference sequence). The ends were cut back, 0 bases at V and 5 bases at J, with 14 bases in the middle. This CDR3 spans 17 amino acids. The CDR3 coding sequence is TGTGCCAGCAGCTTAGCGCCGGGGGAAGGGGATAATTCACCCCTCCACTTT. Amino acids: CASSLAPGEGDNSPLHF.

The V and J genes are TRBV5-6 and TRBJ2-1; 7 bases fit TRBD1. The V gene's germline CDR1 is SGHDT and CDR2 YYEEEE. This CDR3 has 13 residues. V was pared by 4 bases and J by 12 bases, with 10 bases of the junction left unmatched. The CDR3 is CASSPSGGHRQFF. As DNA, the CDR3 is TGTGCCAGCAGCCCGTCAGGGGGACATAGGCAGTTCTTC. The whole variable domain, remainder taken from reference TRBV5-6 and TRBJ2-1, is DAGVTQSPTHLIKTRGQQVTLRCSPKSGHDTVSWYQQALGQGPQFIFQYYEEEERQRGNFPDRFSGHQFPNYSSELNVNALLLGDSALYLCASSPSGGHRQFFGPGTRLTVL.

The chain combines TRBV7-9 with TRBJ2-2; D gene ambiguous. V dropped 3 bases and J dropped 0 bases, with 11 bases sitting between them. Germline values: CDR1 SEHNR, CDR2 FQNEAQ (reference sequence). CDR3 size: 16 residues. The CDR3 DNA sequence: TGTGCCAGCAGCTTCCCCTTAAACCCGAACACCGGGGAGCTGTTTTTT. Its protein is CASSFPLNPNTGELFF. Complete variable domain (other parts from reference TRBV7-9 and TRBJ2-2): DTGVSQNPRHKITKRGQNVTFRCDPISEHNRLYWYRQTLGQGPEFLTYFQNEAQLEKSRLLSDRFSAERPKGSFSTLEIQRTEQGDSAMYLCASSFPLNPNTGELFFGEGSRLTVL.

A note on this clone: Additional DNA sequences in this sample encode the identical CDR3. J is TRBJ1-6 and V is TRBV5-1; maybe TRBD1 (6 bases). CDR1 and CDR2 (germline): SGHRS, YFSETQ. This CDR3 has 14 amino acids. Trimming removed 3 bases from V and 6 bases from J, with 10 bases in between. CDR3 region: CASSSGQGNSPLHF. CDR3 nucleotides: TGCGCCAGCAGCTCGGGACAAGGTAATTCACCCCTCCACTTT.

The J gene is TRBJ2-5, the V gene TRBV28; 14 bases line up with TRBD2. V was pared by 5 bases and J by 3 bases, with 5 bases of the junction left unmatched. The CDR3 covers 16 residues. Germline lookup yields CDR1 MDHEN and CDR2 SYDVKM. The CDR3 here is CASSVLGLAGEETQYF. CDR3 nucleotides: TGTGCCAGCAGTGTACTGGGACTAGCGGGGGAAGAGACCCAGTACTTC. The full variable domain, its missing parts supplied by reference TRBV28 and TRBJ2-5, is DVKVTQSSRYLVKRTGEKVFLECVQDMDHENMFWYRQDPGLGLRLIYFSYDVKMKEKGDIPEGYSVSREKKERFSLILESASTNQTSMYLCASSVLGLAGEETQYFGPGTRLLVL.

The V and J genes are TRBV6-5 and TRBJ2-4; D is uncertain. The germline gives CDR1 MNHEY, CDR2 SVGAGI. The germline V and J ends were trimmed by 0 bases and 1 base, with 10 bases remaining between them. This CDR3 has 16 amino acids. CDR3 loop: CASSYSPLGAKNIQYF. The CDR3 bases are TGTGCCAGCAGTTACTCCCCCCTTGGGGCCAAAAACATTCAGTACTTC.

CDR3 DNA sequence: TGTGCCAGCACCCAATCACAGGGGGCGAACACTGAAGCTTTCTTT. This encodes CASTQSQGANTEAFF. This chain connects TRBV27 to TRBJ1-1, with TRBD1 identical over 9 bases. This CDR3 spans 15 amino acids. J was trimmed by 1 base and V by 7 bases; bases with no gene match: 7. Germline loops: CDR1 MNHEY, CDR2 SMNVEV (reference sequence).

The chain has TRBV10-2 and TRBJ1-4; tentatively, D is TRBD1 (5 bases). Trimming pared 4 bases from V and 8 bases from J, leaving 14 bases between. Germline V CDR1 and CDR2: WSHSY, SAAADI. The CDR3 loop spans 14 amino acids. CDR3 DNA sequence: TGCGCCAGCAGTGCCGACAGCGGCGGGGAAAAACTGTTTTTT. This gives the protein CASSADSGGEKLFF.

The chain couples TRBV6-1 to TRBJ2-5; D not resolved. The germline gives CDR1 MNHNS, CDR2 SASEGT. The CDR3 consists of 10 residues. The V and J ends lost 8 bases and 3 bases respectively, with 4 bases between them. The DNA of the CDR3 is TGTGCCAGCGTGGAAGAGACCCAGTACTTC. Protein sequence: CASVEETQYF.